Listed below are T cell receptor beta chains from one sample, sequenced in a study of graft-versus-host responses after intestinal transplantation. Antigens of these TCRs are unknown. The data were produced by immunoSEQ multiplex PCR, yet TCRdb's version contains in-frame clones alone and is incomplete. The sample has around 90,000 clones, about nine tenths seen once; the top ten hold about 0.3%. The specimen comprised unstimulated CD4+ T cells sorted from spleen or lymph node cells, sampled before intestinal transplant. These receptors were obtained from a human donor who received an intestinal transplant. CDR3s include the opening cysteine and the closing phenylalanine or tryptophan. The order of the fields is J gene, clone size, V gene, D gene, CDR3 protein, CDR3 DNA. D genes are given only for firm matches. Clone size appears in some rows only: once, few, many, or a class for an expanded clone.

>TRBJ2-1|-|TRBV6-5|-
CASSYQYNEQFF
TGTGCCAGCAGTTACCAGTACAATGAGCAGTTCTTC
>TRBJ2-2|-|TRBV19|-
CASNPRGGELFF
TGTGCCAGTAACCCGCGGGGCGGGGAGCTGTTTTTT
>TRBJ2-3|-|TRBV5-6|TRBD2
CASSPAGGPSTDTQYF
TGTGCCAGCAGCCCGGCGGGGGGCCCTAGCACAGATACGCAGTATTTT
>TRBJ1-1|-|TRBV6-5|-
CASNRGTEAFF
TGTGCCAGCAACCGGGGGACTGAAGCTTTCTTT
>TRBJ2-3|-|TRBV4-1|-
CASSQDPANTDTQYF
TGCGCCAGCAGCCAAGATCCGGCTAACACAGATACGCAGTATTTT
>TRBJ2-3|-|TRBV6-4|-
CASSDATDTQYF
TGTGCCAGCAGTGACGCCACAGATACGCAGTATTTT
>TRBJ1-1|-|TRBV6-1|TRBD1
CASRGQVMNTEAFF
TGTGCCAGCAGAGGACAGGTCATGAACACTGAAGCTTTCTTT
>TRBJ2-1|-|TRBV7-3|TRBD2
CASSSVGLAGYNEQFF
TGTGCCAGCAGCTCGGTCGGACTAGCGGGGTACAATGAGCAGTTCTTC
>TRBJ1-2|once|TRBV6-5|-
CASSSNREPYGYTF
TGTGCCAGCAGTTCAAACAGGGAACCCTATGGCTACACCTTC
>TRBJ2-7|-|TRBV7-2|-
CASSTGSGSPYEQYF
TGTGCCAGCAGCACCGGTTCAGGGTCCCCCTACGAGCAGTACTTC